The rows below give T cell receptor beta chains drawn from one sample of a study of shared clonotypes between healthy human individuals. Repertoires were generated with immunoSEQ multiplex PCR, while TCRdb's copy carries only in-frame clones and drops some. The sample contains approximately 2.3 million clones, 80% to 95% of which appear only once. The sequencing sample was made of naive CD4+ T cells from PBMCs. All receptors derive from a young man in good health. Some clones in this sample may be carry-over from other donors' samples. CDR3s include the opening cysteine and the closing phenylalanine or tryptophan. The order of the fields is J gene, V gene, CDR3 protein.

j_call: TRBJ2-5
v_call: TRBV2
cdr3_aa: CASSIGGIEETQYF

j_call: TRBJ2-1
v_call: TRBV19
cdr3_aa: CASSITARGTYNEQFF

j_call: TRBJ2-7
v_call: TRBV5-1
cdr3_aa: CASSLALGLTYEQYF

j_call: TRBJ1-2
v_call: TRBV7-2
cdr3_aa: CASSSNRLGGYTF

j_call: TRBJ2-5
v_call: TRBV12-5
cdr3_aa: CASGCRQGLEETQYF

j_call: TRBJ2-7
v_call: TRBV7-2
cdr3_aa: CASSFSTGTSGEQYF

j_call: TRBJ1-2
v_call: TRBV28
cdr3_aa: CASRGQNYGYTF

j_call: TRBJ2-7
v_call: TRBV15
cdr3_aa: CATSGSAGTVFGEQYF

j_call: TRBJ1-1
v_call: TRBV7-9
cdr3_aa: CASSPGQGRVTEAFF

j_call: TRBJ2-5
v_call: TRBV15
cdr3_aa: CATSGHPRGLQTQYF

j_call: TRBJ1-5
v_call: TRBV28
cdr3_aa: CASSSGTGTLSNQPQHF

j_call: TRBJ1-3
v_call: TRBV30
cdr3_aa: CAGEESSGNTIYF

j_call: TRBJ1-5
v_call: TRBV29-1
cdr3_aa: CSVGGEGNQPQHF

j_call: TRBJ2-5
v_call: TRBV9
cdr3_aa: CASSAQRTALQETQYF

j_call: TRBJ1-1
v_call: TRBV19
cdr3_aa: CASSGQSYTEAFF

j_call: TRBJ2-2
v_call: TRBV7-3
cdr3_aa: CASSLRFRGELFF

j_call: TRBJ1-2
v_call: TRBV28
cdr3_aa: CASRQNYGYTF

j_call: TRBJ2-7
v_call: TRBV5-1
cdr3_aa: CASSYIAGAPYEQYF

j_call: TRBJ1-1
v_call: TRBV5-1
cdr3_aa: CASSPGVFSTEAFF

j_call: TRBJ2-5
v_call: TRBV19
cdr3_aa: CASSLHRREETQYF

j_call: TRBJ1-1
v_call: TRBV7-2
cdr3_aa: CASSSDVMNTEAFF

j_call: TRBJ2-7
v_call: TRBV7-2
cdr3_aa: CASSLTQREWYEQYF

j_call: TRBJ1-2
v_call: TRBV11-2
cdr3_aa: CASSSGRVLYGYTF

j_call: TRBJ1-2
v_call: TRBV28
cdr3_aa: CASSFRNNLLVYGYTF

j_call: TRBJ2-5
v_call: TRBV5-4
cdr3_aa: CASSGTGVGETQYF

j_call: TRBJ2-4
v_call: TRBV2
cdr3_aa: CASSGDSKNIQYF

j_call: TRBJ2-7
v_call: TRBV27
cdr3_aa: CASSRGSLINEQYF

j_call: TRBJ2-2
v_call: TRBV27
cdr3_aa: CASSIRPRGGELFF

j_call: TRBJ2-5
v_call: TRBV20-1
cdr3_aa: CSARSRETQYF

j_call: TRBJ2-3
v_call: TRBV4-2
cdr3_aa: CASSPMGQGTFTDTQYF

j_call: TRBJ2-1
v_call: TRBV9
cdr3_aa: CASSATGLAPWNEQFF

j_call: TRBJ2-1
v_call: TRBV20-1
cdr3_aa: CSAHYNEQFF

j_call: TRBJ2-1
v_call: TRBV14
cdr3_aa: CASSRGLPGNEQFF

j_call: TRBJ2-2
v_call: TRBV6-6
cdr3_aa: CASSYLRGGTGELFF

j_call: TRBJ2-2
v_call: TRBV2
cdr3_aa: CASSEEGRTTGELFF

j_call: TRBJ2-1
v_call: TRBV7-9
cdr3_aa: CASRLAGTESSYNEQFF

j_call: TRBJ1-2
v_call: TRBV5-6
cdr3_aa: CASSLRRVYGYTF

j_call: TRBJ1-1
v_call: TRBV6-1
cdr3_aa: CASRRRAENTEAFF

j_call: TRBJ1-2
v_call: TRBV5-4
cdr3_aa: CASSLANRGLDYGYTF

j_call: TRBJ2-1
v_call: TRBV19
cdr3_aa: CASSIDGSGANNEQFF

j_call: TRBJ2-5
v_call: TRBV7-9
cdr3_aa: CASSRGGGDTYF

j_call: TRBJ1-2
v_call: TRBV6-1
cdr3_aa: CASSSPSGDGYTF

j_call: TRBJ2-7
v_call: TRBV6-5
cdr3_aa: CASGPGTGSYEQYF

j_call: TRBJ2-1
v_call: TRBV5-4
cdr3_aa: CASSLEGQGLQGQFF

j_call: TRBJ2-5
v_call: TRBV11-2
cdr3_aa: CASSLDLTTNQETQYF

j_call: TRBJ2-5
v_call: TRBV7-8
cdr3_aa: CASSLGTVEETQYF

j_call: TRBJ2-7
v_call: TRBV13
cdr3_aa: CASSPFSRAGGTYEQYF

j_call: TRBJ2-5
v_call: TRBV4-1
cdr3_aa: CASSHRHTYQETQYF